Listed here is a single T cell receptor beta chain. The sample belongs to a study of blood T cell repertoires in COVID-19. Study-level background: Sites across the United States, Italy and Spain contributed samples from acute and convalescent COVID-19. Nucleic acid was either cDNA or gDNA, and it came from T cells, B-cell-depleted T cells, or PBMCs.

The V end was cut by 3 bases, the J end by 2 bases, with 18 bases between. Germline CDR1 reads MDHEN; CDR2 reads SYDVKM. This CDR3 contains 17 residues. In the original processing: It was from reference gene primer amplification that nucleated cell counts were estimated. Sequenced by immunoSEQ multiplex PCR; TCRdb stores in-frame clones only, minus some. V and J calls and clone size come straight from that table; D and trimming were deduced from the DNA. Here the sample spans roughly 120,000 clones, roughly 80% being singletons. The receptor was derived from a woman in her fifties or sixties with acute or convalescent COVID-19. Sequenced material: peripheral blood. The chain is built from TRBV28 and TRBJ2-3; possibly TRBD2 for D (6 bases). This chain's CDR3 is CASSFGGLTTHTDTQYF. For the CDR3, the DNA is TGTGCCAGCAGTTTTGGGGGACTCACCACCCACACAGATACGCAGTATTTT.